This paragraph reports one TCR beta chain. These data come from a study of blood T cell repertoires in COVID-19. TCRdb's copy holds only in-frame clones and misses some; the assay was immunoSEQ multiplex PCR. The sample holds some 260,000 clones, roughly 77% seen once. The CDR3 extends over 14 amino acids. Per germline, CDR1 SGHDT and CDR2 YYEEEE. The V and J ends lost 4 bases and 10 bases respectively, with 19 bases between them. The clonotype was recovered from a woman older than 75 with acute or convalescent COVID-19. The V call is TRBV5-6, the J call TRBJ2-3; D may be TRBD2 (6 bases). The sequencing input was peripheral blood. The DNA of the CDR3 is TGTGCCAGCAGCCCCGGGGGATCGGCCGTGGCGCAGTATTTT. This codes for CASSPGGSAVAQYF. Together with reference TRBV5-6 and TRBJ2-3, the CDR3 gives the full variable domain: DAGVTQSPTHLIKTRGQQVTLRCSPKSGHDTVSWYQQALGQGPQFIFQYYEEEERQRGNFPDRFSGHQFPNYSSELNVNALLLGDSALYLCASSPGGSAVAQYFGPGTRLTVL.